A single sample is the source of the 11 T cell receptor beta chains below, sequenced in a study of T cell responses to AZD1222 COVID-19 vaccine. The method was immunoSEQ multiplex PCR; TCRdb's version includes in-frame clones alone and lacks a portion of them. Among tens of thousands of clones, about 72% were seen once, and the ten largest hold around 21%. This material consisted of peripheral blood, taken on day 0 of AZD1222 vaccination. Source of these receptors: an adult in good health.

The chain combines TRBV30 with TRBJ2-7, with 8 positions matching TRBD2. The trim removed 3 bases at V and 3 bases at J, leaving 10 bases unmatched. Germline V gene sequence: CDR1 GTSNPN, CDR2 SVGIG (reference sequence). This CDR3 comprises 15 residues. For the CDR3, the DNA is TGTGCCTGGAGAGGAGCGGGAGTAATAAGCTACGAGCAGTACTTC. Protein product: CAWRGAGVISYEQYF.

This rearrangement joins TRBV18 to TRBJ2-5; D is uncertain. The CDR3 runs 15 residues. CDR1 and CDR2 (germline): KGHSH, LQKENI. V was clipped by 2 bases and J by 0 bases, with 10 bases between them. CDR3 DNA: TGTGCCAGCTCACCAAGTTATGCAGACCAAGAGACCCAGTACTTC. Its protein is CASSPSYADQETQYF.

The chain carries TRBV7-2 and TRBJ1-3; D not resolved. The CDR3 is 13 residues long. Germline CDR1 and CDR2: SGHTA and FQGNSA. The ends were cut back, 4 bases at V and 3 bases at J, with 7 bases in the middle. The CDR3 DNA is TGTGCCAGCAGCTCCTTGGTTGGAAACACCATATATTTT. Translating gives CASSSLVGNTIYF.

The rearrangement links TRBV18 to TRBJ1-4; 10 bases agree with TRBD1. CDR3 length equals 17 residues. Losses at the gene ends were 2 bases for V and 2 bases for J; bases not matched to a gene: 5. The V gene's germline CDR1 is KGHSH and CDR2 LQKENI. CDR3 coding DNA: TGTGCCAGCTCACCAGACAGGGGGCTACTCACTAATGAAAAACTGTTTTTT. Translation gives CASSPDRGLLTNEKLFF.

This clone was seen a handful of times. CDR3 nucleotides: TGTGCCAGTAGTGTTGGGACAGCTAATAGCAATCAGCCCCAGCATTTT. This translates into CASSVGTANSNQPQHF. The chain has TRBV19 and TRBJ1-5; 7 nucleotides agree with TRBD1. Germline CDR1 and CDR2: LNHDA and SQIVND (reference sequence). The CDR3 contains 16 residues. V dropped 5 bases and J dropped 0; count of bases not matched to a gene: 7.

The chain couples TRBV6-5 to TRBJ2-1; D uncertain. Per the germline V gene, CDR1 is MNHEY and CDR2 is SVGAGI. Trimming took 5 bases from V and 5 from J, leaving 10 bases between them. The CDR3 sequence is 13 residues long. The CDR3 region has the DNA TGTGCCAGCAGTCGTCTAGGAGACAATGAGCAGTTCTTC. Protein: CASSRLGDNEQFF.

This clone occurred once. CDR3 nucleotides: TGTGCCATCAAGAGACAGGGGGGCACTGAAGCTTTCTTT. Protein product: CAIKRQGGTEAFF. The chain employs TRBV10-3 and TRBJ1-1; 9 bases fit TRBD1. The CDR3 totals 13 residues. Looked up from germline, CDR1 is ENHRY and CDR2 is SYGVKD. J lost 4 bases, V lost 7 bases, and 4 bases had no gene match.

This chain links TRBV7-2 with TRBJ1-4, with TRBD1 matching 7 bases. Unmatched junction bases numbered 4, after V lost 1 base and J lost 8 bases. This CDR3 is built from 14 residues. CDR1 is SGHTA, CDR2 FQGNSA, per germline. The CDR3, as DNA: TGTGCCAGCAGCTTAGGACAGGGAGCCGAAAAACTGTTTTTT. It is translated as CASSLGQGAEKLFF.

In DNA form, the CDR3 reads TGTGCCAGCAGTGACGGGAGGGACACCGGGGAGCTGTTTTTT. Its translation is CASSDGRDTGELFF. The V gene is TRBV25-1, the J gene TRBJ2-2, with TRBD2 matching over 8 bases. Unmatched junction bases numbered 0, after V lost 3 bases and J lost 3 bases. CDR3 size: 14 residues. Germline V gene data show CDR1 as MGHDK and CDR2 as SYGVNS. The complete variable domain, with remaining parts taken from reference TRBV25-1 and TRBJ2-2, reads EADIYQTPRYLVIGTGKKITLECSQTMGHDKMYWYQQDPGMELHLIHYSYGVNSTEKGDLSSESTVSRIRTEHFPLTLESARPSHTSQYLCASSDGRDTGELFFGEGSRLTVL.

V and J are TRBV7-6 and TRBJ2-3; 9 bases agree with TRBD1. J gave up 3 bases and V 5 bases, and 6 bases lay outside the gene matches. Germline lookup yields CDR1 SGHVS and CDR2 FNYEAQ. This CDR3 has 15 amino acids. Here the CDR3 reads CASSQGQGRTDTQYF. In DNA form, the CDR3 reads TGTGCCAGCAGCCAGGGACAGGGCAGGACAGATACGCAGTATTTT. Variable domain in full (rest from reference TRBV7-6 and TRBJ2-3): GAGVSQSPRYKVTKRGQDVALRCDPISGHVSLYWYRQALGQGPEFLTYFNYEAQQDKSGLPNDRFSAERPEGSISTLTIQRTEQRDSAMYRCASSQGQGRTDTQYFGPGTRLTVL.

The chain is built from TRBV27 and TRBJ2-3, with 16 bases aligning to TRBD2. Germline CDR1 reads MNHEY; CDR2 reads SMNVEV (reference sequence). The CDR3 length is 18 residues. J gave up 5 bases and V 7 bases, and 12 bases lay outside the gene matches. The CDR3: CASKNVGLAGGPKDTQYF. The DNA for the CDR3 is TGTGCCAGCAAGAATGTGGGACTAGCGGGAGGGCCGAAAGATACGCAGTATTTT.